Following are 10 T cell receptor beta chains from one sample sequenced in a study of T cells expressing NK-cell markers. Reanalyzing the 5' RACE reads, TCRdb keeps one entry per CDR3 protein, without DNA. This sample's clone table lists some 500,000 distinct CDR3 sequences. Sequenced material: blood T cells: a sorted CD56 or NKG2C T cell subset, CD4+ or CD8+ T cells, or bulk PBMC T cells (not recorded which). Receptors were obtained from a woman aged 50 to 60 in good health.

The CDR3 protein is CASSRQIRTGDLFF. The rearrangement uses TRBV28 and TRBJ2-2; TCRdb proposes TRBD1, but this gene call is untestable without DNA. The germline gives CDR1 MDHEN, CDR2 SYDVKM. The CDR3 covers 14 residues. Drawing the rest from reference TRBV28 and TRBJ2-2, the complete variable domain is DVKVTQSSRYLVKRTGEKVFLECVQDMDHENMFWYRQDPGLGLRLIYFSYDVKMKEKGDIPEGYSVSREKKERFSLILESASTNQTSMYLCASSRQIRTGDLFFGEGSRLTVL.

The CDR3 is CSARARRDRGKDEQFF. The V call is TRBV20-1, the J call TRBJ2-1; TCRdb designates TRBD1, a call that cannot be tested without DNA. This CDR3 spans 16 amino acids. CDR1 and CDR2 from the germline V gene are DFQATT and SNEGSKA (reference sequence).

The V and J genes are TRBV20-1 and TRBJ1-5. CDR1 and CDR2 from the germline V gene are DFQATT and SNEGSKA (reference sequence). This CDR3 spans 13 amino acids. The CDR3 reads CSASYTTEQPQHF.

V is TRBV20-1 and J is TRBJ1-2. The CDR3 has 13 amino acids. CDR1 and CDR2 (germline): DFQATT, SNEGSKA (reference sequence). This CDR3 is CSASPRQNYGYTF.

V gene TRBV7-8 combines with J gene TRBJ2-1; with no DNA, the TCRdb D assignment of TRBD2 cannot be verified. Germline V CDR1 and CDR2: SGHVS, FQNEAQ. The CDR3 consists of 15 residues. The CDR3: CASKEASGTWGEQFF.

This chain links TRBV5-1 with TRBJ2-3; TCRdb calls TRBD2, which cannot be checked without DNA. The length of the CDR3 is 14 residues. In germline, CDR1 is SGHRS, CDR2 YFSETQ. The CDR3 sequence: CASSLGLPKDTQYF.

The rearrangement links TRBV29-1 to TRBJ2-7; lacking DNA, the TRBD1 call made by TCRdb goes unchecked. The CDR3 sequence is 11 residues long. From germline, CDR1 is SQVTM and CDR2 ANQGSEA. The CDR3 loop reads CSVYRGGEQYF.

The J gene is TRBJ2-7, the V gene TRBV6-5. The CDR3 runs to 13 residues. Germline values: CDR1 MNHEY, CDR2 SVGAGI. The CDR3 sequence is CASGRDSSYEQYF.

The chain combines TRBV7-9 with TRBJ1-1; TCRdb designates TRBD1, a call that cannot be tested without DNA. Germline lookup yields CDR1 SEHNR and CDR2 FQNEAQ (reference sequence). The CDR3 sequence is 12 residues long. The chain's CDR3 is CASKPAGLEAFF. Supplemented by reference TRBV7-9 and TRBJ1-1, the full variable domain reads DTGVSQNPRHKITKRGQNVTFRCDPISEHNRLYWYRQTLGQGPEFLTYFQNEAQLEKSRLLSDRFSAERPKGSFSTLEIQRTEQGDSAMYLCASKPAGLEAFFGQGTRLTVV.

V is TRBV3-1 and J is TRBJ2-2; the TRBD1 assignment by TCRdb is unverifiable without DNA. CDR1 LGHDT and CDR2 YNNKEL come from the germline V gene (reference sequence). The CDR3 has 15 residues. CDR3 protein: CASSPRTGASAELFF.